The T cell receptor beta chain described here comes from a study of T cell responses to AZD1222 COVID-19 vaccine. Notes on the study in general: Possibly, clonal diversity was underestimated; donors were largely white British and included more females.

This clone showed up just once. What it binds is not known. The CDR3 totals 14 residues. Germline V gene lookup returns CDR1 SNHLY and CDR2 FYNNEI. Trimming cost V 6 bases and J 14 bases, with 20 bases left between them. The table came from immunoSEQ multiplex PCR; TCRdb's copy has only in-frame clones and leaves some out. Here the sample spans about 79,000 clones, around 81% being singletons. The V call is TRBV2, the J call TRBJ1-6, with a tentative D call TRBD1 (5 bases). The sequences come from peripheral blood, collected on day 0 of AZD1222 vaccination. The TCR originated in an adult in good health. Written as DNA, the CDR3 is TGTGCCAGCAGAGACCTTCGGGACCGACTATCCCTCCACTTT. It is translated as CASRDLRDRLSLHF.